The T cell receptor (beta chain) under discussion was sequenced for a study of response to subunit inactivated influenza vaccine. Trimming took 8 bases from V and 0 from J; bases not matched to a gene: 4. The CDR3 extends over 13 amino acids. Germline V gene data show CDR1 as MDHEN and CDR2 as SYDVKM. TCRdb independently ran MiXCR on the RT-PCR reads; one entry per CDR3 protein. The data contain 560,000 or so distinct CDR3 sequences, 6.5% to 8% of them singletons. Broader study findings: Each seasonal flu vaccination may recruit only limited new T cells, authors suggested.

Turning to this clonotype: Its antigen remains unidentified.

The chain recombines TRBV28 with TRBJ2-7, with TRBD2 identical over 7 bases. Specimen: PBMCs from blood, collected around 25 months after vaccination. This clonotype originated in a man between 50 and 75 years old who received an inactivated influenza vaccine. The CDR3 region has the DNA TGTGCCAGCCAAAGCGGGGCCTCCTACGAGCAGTACTTC. Translated, it gives CASQSGASYEQYF.